Listed below are T cell receptor beta chains from one sample, sequenced in a study of cytomegalovirus exposure and HLA in healthy donors. The table came from immunoSEQ multiplex PCR; TCRdb's copy has only in-frame clones and leaves some out. The sample consists of about 120,000 clones, 63% of them appearing once. Sequencing used PBMCs. Receptor source: a man aged 35 to 55 in good health and CMV-seropositive. Both conserved end residues are part of each CDR3. The D gene is left open where the match is weak. The size of a clone is reported for some rows only, either as once, few or many, or as a class for expanded clones.

cdr3_nt,cdr3_aa,d_call,v_call,clone_size,j_call
TGTGCCAGCAGTTCGGACAGGCAAGAGACCCAGTACTTC,CASSSDRQETQYF,TRBD1,TRBV6-6,few,TRBJ2-5
TGCAGCGCCCGAGGACAGCACGTCTACGAGCAGTACTTC,CSARGQHVYEQYF,.,TRBV29-1,.,TRBJ2-7
TGTGCCAGTAGTAGGGGCTTCACTAGCGGGAGGGCTACCTACGAGCAGTACTTC,CASSRGFTSGRATYEQYF,TRBD2,TRBV19,.,TRBJ2-7
TGTGCCAGCAGCTTATTCAGGGACCAAGAGACCCAGTACTTC,CASSLFRDQETQYF,.,TRBV7-2,.,TRBJ2-5
TGCGCCAGCAGCTTGGGGGGACAGGACGGGGCCGAGCAGTACTTC,CASSLGGQDGAEQYF,TRBD1,TRBV5-1,.,TRBJ2-7
TGTGCCAGCAGCTTAGCTTCGGACTATGGCTACACCTTC,CASSLASDYGYTF,.,TRBV7-9,.,TRBJ1-2
TGTGCCAGCAGCTTGATGGCGGGAAGCTCCTACGAGCAGTACTTC,CASSLMAGSSYEQYF,.,TRBV11-1,.,TRBJ2-7
TGTGCCAGCAAGGGAGTCGGTAAGGGCACTGAAGCTTTCTTT,CASKGVGKGTEAFF,.,TRBV28,.,TRBJ1-1
TGCGCCAGCAGCTTGTATGGCGGAAACACTGAAGCTTTCTTT,CASSLYGGNTEAFF,.,TRBV5-1,.,TRBJ1-1
TGTGCCAGCAGCACAAATCAGCCCCAGCATTTT,CASSTNQPQHF,.,TRBV28,few,TRBJ1-5
TGTGCCAGCAGTGCGGAGCTTCTCGGGGAGACCCAGTACTTC,CASSAELLGETQYF,.,TRBV6-1,.,TRBJ2-5
TGCGCCAGCAGCCAAGACAGCGGGGGGGCCCTATGTACGCAGTATTTT,CASSQDSGGALCTQYF,TRBD2,TRBV4-1,.,TRBJ2-3
TGTGCCAGTACCTATAACTATGGCTACACCTTC,CASTYNYGYTF,.,TRBV19,.,TRBJ1-2
TGTGCCTGGTCCTCTACCAATGAGCAGTTCTTC,CAWSSTNEQFF,.,TRBV30,.,TRBJ2-1
TGCGCCAGCAGCTTGGACCCCTCAGGGACGCAGTATTTT,CASSLDPSGTQYF,.,TRBV5-1,.,TRBJ2-3
TGTGCCAGCAGCTTAGAAATATATTCACCCCTCCACTTT,CASSLEIYSPLHF,.,TRBV7-2,.,TRBJ1-6
TGTGCCAGCAGTGAAGAACCGGGAGAGAGCCGGGAGACCCAGTACTTC,CASSEEPGESRETQYF,.,TRBV2,.,TRBJ2-5
TGTGCCAGCAGCTTGGGCAGGGCCACGCAGTATTTT,CASSLGRATQYF,.,TRBV13,.,TRBJ2-3
TGTGCCTGGAGTGCGAATGCGGGGGGCTACACCTTC,CAWSANAGGYTF,.,TRBV30,few,TRBJ1-2
TGTGCCAGCTGGCCCGGACAGGCCTCCTACGAGCAGTACTTC,CASWPGQASYEQYF,TRBD1,TRBV6-1,.,TRBJ2-7
TGTGCCAGCAGCCCTTCTTCGACAGGGTTTAACTATGGCTACACCTTC,CASSPSSTGFNYGYTF,TRBD1,TRBV6-6,few,TRBJ1-2
TGTGCCAGCAGCGCCGAAGGACAGGGGGCCGGAGGCTACACCTTC,CASSAEGQGAGGYTF,TRBD1,TRBV7-9,few,TRBJ1-2
TGTGCCAGCAGTTACGGACAGGGTGGAAACACCATATATTTT,CASSYGQGGNTIYF,TRBD1,TRBV6-6,.,TRBJ1-3
TGTGCCAGCAGTAGGTTGGCTAGCGGGAGTGGCGAGCAGTACTTC,CASSRLASGSGEQYF,TRBD2,TRBV11-1,.,TRBJ2-7
TGTGCCAGCAGCTTAGAGGGGAATGAAAAACTGTTTTTT,CASSLEGNEKLFF,.,TRBV7-9,.,TRBJ1-4
TGTGCCAGTAGTACGGGACTAGCGGGGGGACAGGGCACAGATACGCAGTATTTT,CASSTGLAGGQGTDTQYF,TRBD2,TRBV19,.,TRBJ2-3
TGTGCCAGCAGCGCCAAACAGGGGATGGACACTGAAGCTTTCTTT,CASSAKQGMDTEAFF,TRBD1,TRBV9,.,TRBJ1-1
TGTGCCAGCAGTTTGACAGGGGATGGCTATGGCTACACCTTC,CASSLTGDGYGYTF,TRBD1,TRBV6-6,.,TRBJ1-2
TGTGCCAGCAGTTTCGTGGGACAGGGGGTCCCCGAGCAGTACTTC,CASSFVGQGVPEQYF,TRBD1,TRBV28,.,TRBJ2-7
TGTGCCAGCAGCCGACCCAGGAGCGATACGCTAGATAGAGACTACGAGCAGTACTTC,CASSRPRSDTLDRDYEQYF,.,TRBV5-6,once,TRBJ2-7
TGTGCCAGTACCTCTCCGGGATTCAGGCCCCGCACCGGGGAGCTGTTTTTT,CASTSPGFRPRTGELFF,.,TRBV19,few,TRBJ2-2
TGCGCCAGCAGTGAGTTTGGTAGCACACGCGGCGGGAATGAGCAGTTCTTC,CASSEFGSTRGGNEQFF,.,TRBV10-1,few,TRBJ2-1
TGTGCCAGCAGTTTATTACAGGACAGGGGAGCCGGTGGCTACACCTTC,CASSLLQDRGAGGYTF,TRBD1,TRBV28,.,TRBJ1-2
TGTGCCAGCAGCTCTGGGACAGGGATGGGTCAGCCCCAGCATTTT,CASSSGTGMGQPQHF,TRBD1,TRBV13,.,TRBJ1-5
TGTGCCAGCAGCACCGGTCCGCGGGACGAGCAGTACTTC,CASSTGPRDEQYF,.,TRBV9,.,TRBJ2-7
TGCAGCGTTTGGACAGGGGAGTCGGGCGAGCAGTACTTC,CSVWTGESGEQYF,TRBD1,TRBV29-1,few,TRBJ2-7
TGTGCCATCAGTGAATCGACTAGCGTAGGGGACTACGAGCAGTACTTC,CAISESTSVGDYEQYF,TRBD2,TRBV10-3,.,TRBJ2-7
TGTGCCAGCAGTTCGGGACAGGCCCCAGATACGCAGTATTTT,CASSSGQAPDTQYF,TRBD1,TRBV28,.,TRBJ2-3
TGTGCCAGCAGCTTCCGGGACACCTCCTACGAGCAGTACTTC,CASSFRDTSYEQYF,.,TRBV5-8,few,TRBJ2-7
TGTGCCAGCAGCTTAGCCTCCAGGGCGGGAGGGGCTGGGGATACGCAGTATTTT,CASSLASRAGGAGDTQYF,TRBD2,TRBV7-2,.,TRBJ2-3
TGCGCCAGCAGCTTCGCCACAGGGGATTCACCCCTCCACTTT,CASSFATGDSPLHF,TRBD1,TRBV5-1,few,TRBJ1-6
TGCGCCAGCAGTGAATTAGGGCTAGCGGAGTTCTTC,CASSELGLAEFF,TRBD2,TRBV10-1,.,TRBJ2-1
TGTGCCAGCAGCTTATGGCAGGGAATCGCTACGCAGTATTTT,CASSLWQGIATQYF,.,TRBV7-2,.,TRBJ2-3
TGTGCTAGTGGTTTGTACGTCCCTCGGACAGTTATCGCCTACACTGAAGCTTTCTTT,CASGLYVPRTVIAYTEAFF,.,TRBV12-5,.,TRBJ1-1
TGCGCCAGCAGCCCACACTACCAGACCGGTAACACCGGGGAGCTGTTTTTT,CASSPHYQTGNTGELFF,.,TRBV4-3,.,TRBJ2-2
TGTGCCAGCAGCTCGAGTGACTTAGGTGCCTATGGCTACACCTTC,CASSSSDLGAYGYTF,.,TRBV7-8,.,TRBJ1-2
TGCGCCAGCAGCCTAGGGACAGGGGAGTACGAGCAGTACTTC,CASSLGTGEYEQYF,TRBD1,TRBV4-1,.,TRBJ2-7
TGTGCCAGCAGCTTAGGTACAGCTTATGGCTACACCTTC,CASSLGTAYGYTF,.,TRBV7-8,.,TRBJ1-2
TGTGCCAGCACCTTAGGAGGGAACCTACCAGATACGCAGTATTTT,CASTLGGNLPDTQYF,.,TRBV28,.,TRBJ2-3
TGTGCCACCAGCAGAAGTCTGGGACAGAACTATGGCTACACCTTC,CATSRSLGQNYGYTF,TRBD1,TRBV15,.,TRBJ1-2
TGTGCCAGCAGCGTGTCGGGACAGGGTCTCCCCCACGAGCAGTACTTC,CASSVSGQGLPHEQYF,TRBD1,TRBV9,.,TRBJ2-7